The 26 T cell receptor beta chains given below trace back to one sample, sequenced in a study of spatial heterogeneity in lung cancer. This sample's time point: sample taken at primary tumor resection. MiXCR, run by TCRdb on the 5' RACE reads, gives a single entry per CDR3 protein. The profile covers about 42,000 distinct CDR3 sequences, with nearly 7% appearing a single time and 35% to 55% taken by the ten largest. Sequences were derived from PBMCs, sampled at surgery. The receptors originated from a female donor with early-stage non-small cell lung cancer.

This clonotype was seen only a few times. The gene calls are TRBV7-9 and TRBJ2-1; D gene uncertain. The CDR3 runs 17 residues. The V gene lost 4 bases and the J gene lost 4 bases, with 20 bases spanning the gap. Germline CDR1 is SEHNR and CDR2 is FQNEAQ (reference sequence). The CDR3 loop is CASSSRQGPSLYNEQFF. The DNA for the CDR3 is TGTGCCAGCAGCTCGCGACAAGGACCGTCCCTTTACAATGAGCAGTTCTTC.

The sample holds many counts of this clonotype. V usage is TRBV5-1 and J usage is TRBJ2-1, with 9 nucleotides matching TRBD2. CDR1 is SGHRS, CDR2 YFSETQ, per germline. V was clipped by 1 base and J by 9 bases; unmatched bases: 2. The CDR3 extends over 13 amino acids. CDR3 sequence: CASSLQRGVEQFF. The CDR3 DNA is TGCGCCAGCAGCTTGCAGCGGGGGGTTGAGCAGTTCTTC.

This clonotype came up many times. The J gene is TRBJ1-1, the V gene TRBV25-1; D is ambiguous. The CDR3 contains 12 residues. From germline, CDR1 is MGHDK and CDR2 SYGVNS. Deletions cut 2 bases from V and 1 base from J, with 2 bases between. CDR3 nucleotides: TGTGCCAGCAGTGAAGGGAACACTGAAGCTTTCTTT. Translation gives CASSEGNTEAFF.

This clonotype was seen ten or more times. The rearrangement uses TRBV7-9 and TRBJ2-5, with D uncertain. V was pared by 5 bases and J by 3 bases, with 19 bases between. Germline lookup yields CDR1 SEHNR and CDR2 FQNEAQ (reference sequence). The CDR3 is 16 residues long. CDR3 sequence reads: CASSLLSGLVKETQYF. CDR3 nucleotide sequence: TGTGCCAGCAGCCTTCTTTCAGGTCTCGTCAAAGAGACCCAGTACTTC.

The chain has TRBV27 and TRBJ2-4, with D maybe TRBD1 (6 bases). This CDR3 comprises 13 residues. CDR1 MNHEY and CDR2 SMNVEV come from the germline V gene (reference sequence). The V gene lost 5 bases and the J gene lost 7 bases, with 12 bases spanning the gap. This CDR3 is CASSPTQGNIQYF. The CDR3 DNA reads as TGTGCCAGCAGTCCTACTCAGGGGAACATTCAGTACTTC.

This clonotype has more than one count but fewer than ten. The gene calls are TRBV12-3 or TRBV12-4 and TRBJ2-7; D unresolved. The germline V and J ends were trimmed by 2 bases and 2 bases, with 10 bases remaining between them. This CDR3 is built from 14 residues. CDR3 region: CASSLFGSPYEQYF. CDR3 DNA: TGTGCCAGCAGTTTATTTGGGTCCCCCTACGAGCAGTACTTC.

V and J are TRBV28 and TRBJ2-1, with 10 bases matching TRBD2. Trimming took 7 bases from V and 1 from J; bases not matched to a gene: 7. The CDR3 totals 16 residues. Germline CDR1 MDHEN, CDR2 SYDVKM. CDR3 residues: CASKSSGGLSYNEQFF. The CDR3 nucleotides read TGTGCCAGCAAGAGTAGCGGGGGGTTATCCTACAATGAGCAGTTCTTC.

This clonotype was observed at least ten times. This chain connects TRBV13 to TRBJ2-3, with 10 bases fitting TRBD2. Germline trimming cut 5 bases from V and 5 bases from J; bases unmatched to any gene: 7. Germline-derived CDR1 and CDR2 are PRHDT and FYEKMQ (reference sequence). CDR3 length: 15 amino acids. This CDR3 is CASSERGGRKDTQYF. The CDR3 DNA sequence: TGTGCCAGCAGCGAGCGGGGGGGCCGGAAAGATACGCAGTATTTT.

This clonotype was found a few times. The CDR3 sequence is CASSQDRGQGGGYTF. The CDR3 DNA follows: TGCGCCAGCAGCCAAGATCGGGGGCAGGGCGGTGGCTACACCTTC. This chain connects TRBV4-1 to TRBJ1-2; a possible D gene is TRBD1 (6 bases). V lost 0 bases and J 7 bases, leaving 15 bases between the germline ends. CDR1 MGHRA and CDR2 YSYEKL come from the germline V gene. The length of the CDR3 is 15 residues.

In this sample, this clonotype turned up a few times. The rearrangement uses TRBV27 and TRBJ2-3; unclear D gene. The length of the CDR3 is 17 residues. Between the trimmed V and J ends, which lost 0 bases and 0 bases, there was a span of 13 bases. From germline, CDR1 is MNHEY and CDR2 SMNVEV (reference sequence). The CDR3 region has the DNA TGTGCCAGCAGTTTATCGTCGCGTGTGGATAGCACAGATACGCAGTATTTT. It specifies CASSLSSRVDSTDTQYF.

V is TRBV12-3 or TRBV12-4 and J is TRBJ1-1; maybe TRBD1 (5 bases). This CDR3 is built from 15 residues. With 2 bases removed from V and 1 base from J, the gap between germline ends came to 11 bases. The CDR3 sequence is CASSLSGGRNTEAFF. CDR3 sequence (DNA): TGTGCCAGCAGTTTATCTGGGGGGAGGAACACTGAAGCTTTCTTT.

In this sample, this clonotype turned up many times. In nucleotides, the CDR3 is TGTGCCAGCAGACCCAGGGGAGGGGTTGGGAATGAAAAACTGTTTTTT. It encodes CASRPRGGVGNEKLFF. The chain employs TRBV27 and TRBJ1-4, with TRBD1 as a possible D gene (6 bases). The CDR3 totals 16 residues. Germline V CDR1 and CDR2: MNHEY, SMNVEV (reference sequence). The ends were cut back, 6 bases at V and 5 bases at J, with 19 bases in the middle.

Ten or more counts support this clonotype. The rearrangement joins TRBV4-1 to TRBJ2-1; a weak D match, TRBD2 (6 bases). Deletions cut 0 bases from V and 8 bases from J, with 17 bases between. This CDR3 is built from 16 residues. Germline values: CDR1 MGHRA, CDR2 YSYEKL. CDR3 protein: CASSQESAGSRDEQFF. CDR3 DNA: TGCGCCAGCAGCCAAGAGTCGGCGGGGTCCAGGGATGAGCAGTTCTTC.

V and J are TRBV12-3 or TRBV12-4 and TRBJ1-4, with 12 bases matching TRBD1. Germline trimming cut 8 bases from V and 6 bases from J; bases unmatched to any gene: 13. The length of the CDR3 is 17 residues. The CDR3 DNA follows: TGTGCCAGCGGCCGGGACAGGGGGCGCAAAGGGGATGAAAAACTGTTTTTT. Translation gives CASGRDRGRKGDEKLFF.

The sample holds many counts of this clonotype. The chain links TRBV5-1 to TRBJ1-1; tentative D call: TRBD1 (6 bases). This CDR3 contains 13 residues. Germline loops: CDR1 SGHRS, CDR2 YFSETQ. V lost 4 bases and J 7 bases, leaving 14 bases between the germline ends. CDR3 protein: CASSNQGILEAFF. DNA of the CDR3: TGCGCCAGCAGCAATCAGGGGATACTTGAAGCTTTCTTT.

This clonotype has ten or more counts. V and J are TRBV6-6 and TRBJ1-4; 7 bases align to TRBD1. CDR1 MNHNY and CDR2 SVGAGI come from the germline V gene (reference sequence). The CDR3 sequence is 13 residues long. V was pared by 7 bases and J by 5 bases, with 4 bases of the junction left unmatched. The CDR3 reads CASMGTVNEKLFF. CDR3 DNA: TGTGCCAGCATGGGGACAGTAAATGAAAAACTGTTTTTT.

This clonotype was counted at least ten times. The chain links TRBV18 to TRBJ1-1, with TRBD1 as a possible D gene (6 bases). Trimming took off 8 bases at V and 3 bases at J, with 19 bases between the two ends. The CDR3 runs 15 residues. Germline assignment: CDR1 KGHSH and CDR2 LQKENI. The CDR3 DNA follows: TGTGCCAGCGCAATCCTGGGGGCCAGGGACACTGAAGCTTTCTTT. It specifies CASAILGARDTEAFF.

V and J are TRBV5-1 and TRBJ1-1, with 7 bases that match TRBD1. After removal of 4 bases from V and 1 base from J, the junction contained 10 bases not matched to a gene. The CDR3 runs to 16 residues. Germline V gene lookup returns CDR1 SGHRS and CDR2 YFSETQ. The CDR3 DNA follows: TGCGCCAGCAGCACCGGGGGTACAGGGGCGAACACTGAAGCTTTCTTT. Translated: CASSTGGTGANTEAFF. Variable domain in full (rest from reference TRBV5-1 and TRBJ1-1): KAGVTQTPRYLIKTRGQQVTLSCSPISGHRSVSWYQQTPGQGLQFLFEYFSETQRNKGNFPGRFSGRQFSNSRSEMNVSTLELGDSALYLCASSTGGTGANTEAFFGQGTRLTVV.

This clonotype was recorded a few times. The chain employs TRBV5-1 and TRBJ2-1, with 8 bases identical to TRBD1. The CDR3 length is 15 residues. The ends lost 6 bases at V and 2 bases at J; junction bases unmatched: 7. From germline, CDR1 is SGHRS and CDR2 YFSETQ. CDR3 sequence: CASNPRQGPYNEQFF. The CDR3 DNA sequence: TGCGCCAGCAACCCCCGACAGGGGCCCTACAATGAGCAGTTCTTC. Supplemented by reference TRBV5-1 and TRBJ2-1, the full variable domain reads KAGVTQTPRYLIKTRGQQVTLSCSPISGHRSVSWYQQTPGQGLQFLFEYFSETQRNKGNFPGRFSGRQFSNSRSEMNVSTLELGDSALYLCASNPRQGPYNEQFFGPGTRLTVL.

There are many counts of this clonotype. The genes are TRBV24-1 and TRBJ2-3, with D possibly being TRBD1 or TRBD2 (5 bases each). The CDR3 loop spans 15 amino acids. The V gene's germline CDR1 is KGHDR and CDR2 SFDVKD. The V gene lost 4 bases and the J gene lost 2 bases, with 12 bases spanning the gap. Written as DNA, the CDR3 is TGTGCCACCAGTGACCGCCGGGACGTCACAGATACGCAGTATTTT. Translated, it gives CATSDRRDVTDTQYF.

There are many counts of this clonotype. This chain joins TRBV29-1 and TRBJ1-2, with D possibly being TRBD1 (6 bases). Per germline, CDR1 SQVTM and CDR2 ANQGSEA. The CDR3 loop spans 13 amino acids. Deletions cut 1 base from V and 6 bases from J, with 12 bases between. The CDR3 nucleotides read TGCAGCGTTGAAGGAGTCAGGGGCCATGGCTACACCTTC. It codes for CSVEGVRGHGYTF.

This clonotype was recorded a few times. This chain links TRBV2 with TRBJ2-1; perhaps TRBD2 as D (6 bases). The V end lost 7 bases, the J end lost 6 bases, and 7 bases lay between the germline ends. Germline V gene lookup returns CDR1 SNHLY and CDR2 FYNNEI. The CDR3 totals 11 residues. Here the CDR3 reads CASMRGNEQFF. In DNA form, the CDR3 reads TGTGCCAGCATGCGGGGCAATGAGCAGTTCTTC.

This clonotype was recorded at least ten times. V usage is TRBV9 and J usage is TRBJ2-5; D possibly uses TRBD1 or TRBD2 (6 bases each). V was cut by 2 bases and J by 1 base, with 9 bases left in between. In germline, CDR1 is SGDLS, CDR2 YYNGEE. This CDR3 contains 14 residues. CDR3 loop: CASSVGGAQETQYF. The DNA of the CDR3 is TGTGCCAGCAGCGTCGGGGGCGCCCAAGAGACCCAGTACTTC. Combining the CDR3 with reference TRBV9 and TRBJ2-5 gives the whole variable domain DSGVTQTPKHLITATGQRVTLRCSPRSGDLSVYWYQQSLDQGLQFLIQYYNGEERAKGNILERFSAQQFPDLHSELNLSSLELGDSALYFCASSVGGAQETQYFGPGTRLLVL.

The rearrangement uses TRBV30 and TRBJ1-5, with 7 bases fitting TRBD1. Germline V gene data show CDR1 as GTSNPN and CDR2 as SVGIG (reference sequence). This CDR3 is 13 amino acids long. V lost 2 bases to trimming and J lost 7 bases; unmatched junction nucleotides: 5. The CDR3, as DNA: TGTGCCTGGAGTAGACAGGGCCGGCAGCCCCAGCATTTT. This gives the protein CAWSRQGRQPQHF. The full variable domain, rest sourced from reference TRBV30 and TRBJ1-5, is SQTIHQWPATLVQPVGSPLSLECTVEGTSNPNLYWYRQAAGRGLQLLFYSVGIGQISSEVPQNLSASRPQDRQFILSSKKLLLSDSGFYLCAWSRQGRQPQHFGDGTRLSIL.

This clonotype came up many times. The chain employs TRBV20-1 and TRBJ2-7; D unresolved. The V end was cut by 6 bases, the J end by 2 bases, with 11 bases between. The CDR3 sequence is 12 residues long. In germline, CDR1 is DFQATT, CDR2 SNEGSKA (reference sequence). CDR3 sequence: CSATKIPYEQYF. CDR3 nucleotide sequence: TGCAGTGCCACGAAAATACCCTACGAGCAGTACTTC.

This clonotype was counted many times. The rearrangement joins TRBV12-3 or TRBV12-4 to TRBJ2-7, with TRBD2 matching over 7 bases. The junction had 16 bases not matched to a gene; V was cut back by 1 base and J by 1 base. This CDR3 region has 19 residues. In nucleotides, the CDR3 is TGTGCCAGCAGTTTAGATTCCGGGACTACAACCTCTTGGTCCTACGAGCAGTACTTC. Translating gives CASSLDSGTTTSWSYEQYF.